This is a list of T cell receptor beta chains from one sample in a study of CD8+ T cells in alopecia areata. The table came from immunoSEQ multiplex PCR; TCRdb's copy has only in-frame clones and leaves some out. The table records some 170,000 clones, 63% of them present only once. This sample comprised CD4+ T cells sorted from blood, obtained at week 0. These receptors all come from a human donor with alopecia areata. CDR3s include the opening cysteine and the closing phenylalanine or tryptophan. The D gene is left open where the match is weak. Clone size appears in some rows only: once, few, many, or a class for an expanded clone.

j_gene	d_gene	abundance	v_gene	CDR3aa	CDR3nt
TRBJ2-1	.	.	TRBV10-3	CAISEGGEQFF	TGTGCCATCAGTGAAGGGGGTGAGCAGTTCTTC
TRBJ2-2	.	.	TRBV7-9	CASKNNREAGELFF	TGTGCCAGCAAAAACAACAGGGAAGCCGGGGAGCTGTTTTTT
TRBJ1-4	TRBD1	.	TRBV27	CASSPTQGAYEKLFF	TGTGCCAGCAGTCCCACTCAGGGGGCCTATGAAAAACTGTTTTTT
TRBJ2-6	.	.	TRBV30	CAWSLGGSGANVLTF	TGTGCCTGGAGTCTAGGGGGGTCTGGGGCCAACGTCCTGACTTTC
TRBJ1-1	.	.	TRBV29-1	CSVVGQLMNTEAFF	TGCAGCGTTGTCGGTCAGCTAATGAACACTGAAGCTTTCTTT
TRBJ2-3	.	few	TRBV2	CASSDRASGDTQYF	TGTGCCAGCAGTGACCGGGCCTCGGGGGATACGCAGTATTTT
TRBJ2-5	.	once	TRBV5-6	CASSRDGGETQYF	TGTGCCAGCAGCCGAGACGGGGGAGAGACCCAGTACTTC
TRBJ1-2	.	.	TRBV4-1	CASSQDSYGYTF	TGCGCCAGCAGCCAAGACAGCTATGGCTACACCTTC
TRBJ2-6	.	few	TRBV14	CASSRGQVGGANVLTF	TGTGCCAGCAGCCGAGGTCAGGTTGGTGGGGCCAACGTCCTGACTTTC
TRBJ1-5	.	.	TRBV7-6	CASSLGQVGQPQHF	TGTGCCAGCAGCTTAGGACAAGTCGGACAGCCCCAGCATTTT
TRBJ1-2	TRBD1	.	TRBV29-1	CSVATGANYGYTF	TGCAGCGTCGCTACAGGGGCCAACTATGGCTACACCTTC
TRBJ2-7	TRBD1	.	TRBV30	CAWSVLTGDRGSEQYF	TGTGCCTGGAGTGTACTGACGGGAGACAGGGGCTCCGAGCAGTACTTC
TRBJ1-6	.	.	TRBV4-3	CASSQEGESNSPLHF	TGCGCCAGCAGCCAAGAGGGGGAATCTAATTCACCCCTCCACTTT
TRBJ1-2	.	.	TRBV20-1	CSAREDHGYTF	TGCAGTGCTAGAGAGGACCATGGCTACACCTTC
TRBJ2-1	TRBD2	.	TRBV5-1	CASSFPLAGEQFF	TGCGCCAGCAGCTTCCCCTTAGCGGGTGAGCAGTTCTTC
TRBJ2-2	.	.	TRBV7-3	CASSLSPNTGELFF	TGTGCCAGCAGCTTATCTCCCAACACCGGGGAGCTGTTTTTT
TRBJ2-7	.	.	TRBV23-1	CASSHEGAYEQYF	TGCGCCAGCAGTCATGAAGGAGCCTACGAGCAGTACTTC
TRBJ2-5	TRBD2	once	TRBV7-2	CASSPWGGNQETQYF	TGTGCCAGCAGCCCTTGGGGGGGGAATCAAGAGACCCAGTACTTC
TRBJ2-1	.	.	TRBV9	CASSVTFNEQFF	TGTGCCAGCAGCGTGACCTTCAATGAGCAGTTCTTC
TRBJ2-7	.	.	TRBV2	CASSYDGPYDLYF	TGTGCCAGCAGTTATGACGGCCCCTACGACCTTTACTTC
TRBJ2-3	.	few	TRBV4-3	CASSQVTRGDTQYF	TGCGCCAGCAGCCAAGTAACTAGGGGAGATACGCAGTATTTT
TRBJ2-7	.	.	TRBV29-1	CSVAGTPSYEQYF	TGCAGCGTAGCCGGGACACCCTCTTACGAGCAGTACTTC
TRBJ2-5	TRBD1	.	TRBV4-3	CASSQNGQGKQETQYF	TGCGCCAGCAGCCAAAACGGACAGGGCAAGCAAGAGACCCAGTACTTC
TRBJ2-6	.	.	TRBV7-2	CASSPVTVNSGANVLTF	TGTGCCAGCAGTCCCGTGACAGTTAACTCTGGGGCCAACGTCCTGACTTTC
TRBJ1-1	.	.	TRBV14	CASSVRGTEAFF	TGTGCCAGCAGCGTCCGAGGCACTGAAGCTTTCTTT
TRBJ2-3	TRBD2	.	TRBV9	CASSATSGGTDTQYF	TGTGCCAGCAGCGCGACTAGCGGGGGCACAGATACGCAGTATTTT
TRBJ2-5	.	.	TRBV30	CAWRGDGGLKTQYF	TGTGCCTGGAGAGGGGACGGGGGGCTAAAGACCCAGTACTTC
TRBJ1-5	.	.	TRBV19	CASRTVRGEQPQHF	TGTGCCAGTAGAACGGTGAGAGGGGAACAGCCCCAGCATTTT
TRBJ2-3	TRBD2	once	TRBV30	CAWSGGRTRGADTQYF	TGTGCCTGGAGTGGGGGCCGGACCCGGGGGGCAGATACGCAGTATTTT
TRBJ1-2	.	.	TRBV2	CASSESPVYGYTF	TGTGCCAGCAGTGAGAGCCCAGTTTACGGCTACACCTTC
TRBJ1-5	.	.	TRBV27	CASSFRTGLNQPQHF	TGTGCCAGCAGTTTCCGAACAGGACTTAATCAGCCCCAGCATTTT
TRBJ2-2	.	few	TRBV7-3	CASSPGHNTGELFF	TGTGCCAGCAGCCCGGGACACAACACCGGGGAGCTGTTTTTT
TRBJ1-2	TRBD1	.	TRBV29-1	CSVSGQGDGYTF	TGCAGCGTCTCGGGACAGGGCGATGGCTACACCTTC
TRBJ2-3	TRBD1	.	TRBV29-1	CSVAVGTGGQNTQYF	TGCAGCGTTGCTGTTGGGACAGGGGGCCAGAATACGCAGTATTTT
TRBJ1-6	.	few	TRBV5-4	CASSLGIGSPLHF	TGTGCCAGCAGCTTGGGAATCGGTTCACCCCTCCACTTT
TRBJ1-3	.	few	TRBV5-6	CASSLWNSGNTIYF	TGTGCCAGCAGCTTGTGGAACTCTGGAAACACCATATATTTT
TRBJ2-2	TRBD2	.	TRBV29-1	CSVDDQRGPNTGELFF	TGCAGCGTTGACGACCAGCGGGGGCCGAACACCGGGGAGCTGTTTTTT
TRBJ1-4	.	.	TRBV4-3	CASSQELGPSNEKLFF	TGCGCCAGCAGCCAAGAACTCGGGCCGTCTAATGAAAAACTGTTTTTT
TRBJ1-2	TRBD1	few	TRBV4-3	CASSQTWTGGSGYTF	TGCGCCAGCAGCCAGACGTGGACAGGGGGCTCTGGCTACACCTTC
TRBJ2-7	TRBD1	.	TRBV5-1	CASRLMDRDEQYF	TGCGCCAGCAGGCTGATGGACAGGGATGAGCAGTACTTC
TRBJ2-5	.	.	TRBV29-1	CSVLVEVSLDF	TGCAGCGTTTTAGTAGAGGTTTCGTTGGACTTC
TRBJ1-1	.	.	TRBV6-5	CASFGVSGTEAFF	TGTGCCAGCTTCGGGGTATCGGGCACTGAAGCTTTCTTT
TRBJ1-2	.	.	TRBV6-4	CASSDSGSYGYTF	TGTGCCAGCAGTGACTCGGGCAGCTATGGCTACACCTTC
TRBJ2-5	.	.	TRBV5-1	CASSRHLGMETQYF	TGCGCCAGCAGCCGACACTTGGGGATGGAGACCCAGTACTTC
TRBJ2-5	.	few	TRBV30	CAWSVQETQYF	TGTGCCTGGAGCGTTCAGGAGACCCAGTACTTC
TRBJ2-3	.	few	TRBV5-1	CASSLNAPSTDTQYF	TGCGCCAGCAGCTTGAATGCTCCTAGCACAGATACGCAGTATTTT
TRBJ2-1	.	.	TRBV6-5	CASSPDHARYNEQFF	TGTGCCAGCAGTCCCGATCACGCCCGCTACAATGAGCAGTTCTTC
TRBJ1-6	.	.	TRBV28	CASSTPSGTYNSPLHF	TGTGCCAGCAGTACCCCTTCTGGGACCTACAATTCACCCCTCCACTTT
TRBJ2-4	TRBD1	many	TRBV11-1	CASSFDPGQGMDIQYF	TGTGCCAGCAGCTTTGATCCGGGACAGGGGATGGACATTCAGTACTTC
TRBJ2-7	.	.	TRBV10-3	CAISDSRMVEQYF	TGTGCCATCAGTGACTCTCGGATGGTCGAGCAGTACTTC
TRBJ1-1	.	.	TRBV19	CATQVGPTEAFF	TGTGCCACCCAGGTGGGTCCCACTGAAGCTTTCTTT
TRBJ2-1	.	once	TRBV29-1	CSALIGPNEQFF	TGCAGCGCCCTTATAGGGCCCAATGAGCAGTTCTTC
TRBJ2-7	.	.	TRBV29-1	CSVQETAFSYEQYF	TGCAGCGTACAGGAGACAGCCTTTTCCTACGAGCAGTACTTC
TRBJ2-7	.	few	TRBV5-1	CASSFFQTGEQYF	TGCGCCAGCAGCTTCTTTCAGACGGGCGAGCAGTACTTC